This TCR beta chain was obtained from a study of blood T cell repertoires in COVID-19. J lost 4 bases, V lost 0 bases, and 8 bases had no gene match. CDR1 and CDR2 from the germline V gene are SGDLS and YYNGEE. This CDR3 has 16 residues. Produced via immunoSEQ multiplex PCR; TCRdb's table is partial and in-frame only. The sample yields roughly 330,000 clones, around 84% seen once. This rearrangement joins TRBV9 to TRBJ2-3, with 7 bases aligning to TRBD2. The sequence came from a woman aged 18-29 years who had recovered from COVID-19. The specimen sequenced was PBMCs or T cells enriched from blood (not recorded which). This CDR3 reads CASSVEGGGGSDTQYF. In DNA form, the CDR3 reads TGTGCCAGCAGCGTAGAAGGCGGGGGTGGTTCAGATACGCAGTATTTT.